This T cell receptor beta chain was profiled in a study of T-cell memory formation after mild COVID-19. Overall study results and limits: CD4+ contracting clones were found mainly in CM and EM, and CD8+ ones in EMRA.

TCRdb reanalysed the 5' RACE reads using MiXCR and keeps one entry per CDR3 protein. Here the sample spans under 400,000 distinct CDR3 sequences, over 20% being singletons. Germline V lookup: CDR1 SGHRS, CDR2 YFSETQ. CDR3 length: 16 amino acids. The V end lost 3 bases, the J end lost 0 bases, and 14 bases lay between the germline ends. Notes on this clonotype: The antigen remains undetermined.

The source is an adult woman who had mild COVID-19 (a few samples of this study predate the infection). Cell type and time point are not known. V and J are TRBV5-1 and TRBJ2-3; the D gene could be TRBD1 or TRBD2 (5 bases each). Source material: PBMCs or a T cell subset sorted from them (not recorded which). The DNA of the CDR3 is TGCGCCAGCAGCTGGCCCCGGGACGGGAGCACAGATACGCAGTATTTT. This translates into CASSWPRDGSTDTQYF.